These 3 T cell receptor beta chains originate from one sample sequenced in a study of blood T cell repertoires in COVID-19. Sequenced by immunoSEQ multiplex PCR; TCRdb stores in-frame clones only, minus some. The repertoire holds approximately 74,000 clones, with 91% as singletons. Source material: peripheral blood. All receptors come from a woman aged 60 to 75 with active COVID-19.

The V gene is TRBV4-1, the J gene TRBJ2-2; the D gene is possibly TRBD2 (6 bases). Germline V gene lookup returns CDR1 MGHRA and CDR2 YSYEKL. The CDR3 runs to 16 residues. V lost 4 bases and J lost 5, with 17 bases in between. As DNA, the CDR3 is TGCGCCAGCAGCCCGGCGGGAATTAGAAAAACCGGGGAGCTGTTTTTT. Translating gives CASSPAGIRKTGELFF.

This rearrangement joins TRBV5-1 to TRBJ2-2, with D possibly being TRBD1 (5 bases). The CDR3 contains 17 residues. Trimming stripped 7 bases from V and 0 bases from J, with 19 bases between. CDR1 SGHRS and CDR2 YFSETQ come from the germline V gene. The CDR3 here is CASCIDSNSANTGELFF. Here the CDR3 DNA reads TGCGCCAGCTGCATTGACAGCAACTCCGCGAACACCGGGGAGCTGTTTTTT.

V is TRBV18 and J is TRBJ2-2, with TRBD1 identical over 11 bases. This CDR3 contains 16 residues. CDR1 is KGHSH, CDR2 LQKENI, per germline. Trimming at V came to 4 bases and at J to 5 bases, leaving 6 bases not matched to a gene. CDR3 protein: CASSRSRDRGTGELFF. DNA for the CDR3: TGTGCCAGCTCACGATCGAGGGACAGGGGGACCGGGGAGCTGTTTTTT.